One and the same sample provided the 20 T cell receptor beta chains below, sequenced in a study of identical twins. TCRdb reprocessed the 5' RACE reads via MiXCR and lists one record per CDR3 protein. The repertoire includes 400,000 to 500,000 distinct CDR3 sequences, about 18% of them detected once, and 12% sits in the top ten. Source material: naive T cells sorted from blood. These TCRs come from a man aged 50 to 59 in good health.

The chain uses TRBV11-2 and TRBJ1-2; D might be TRBD1 (6 bases). Germline CDR1 is SGHAT and CDR2 is FQNNGV. This CDR3 comprises 16 residues. The V and J ends lost 5 bases and 4 bases respectively, with 20 bases between them. This CDR3 reads CASSPLSGGRTYGYTF. DNA of the CDR3: TGTGCCAGCAGCCCGCTAAGTGGGGGGCGGACCTATGGCTACACCTTC.

V usage is TRBV20-1 and J usage is TRBJ2-5; D call uncertain. Germline values: CDR1 DFQATT, CDR2 SNEGSKA (reference sequence). The CDR3 is 14 amino acids. Trimming took off 3 bases at V and 2 bases at J, with 13 bases between the two ends. The CDR3 protein is CSASRGIRQETQYF. CDR3 nucleotide sequence: TGCAGTGCTAGCCGCGGAATTAGGCAAGAGACCCAGTACTTC.

This clonotype showed up many times. The chain links TRBV6-5 to TRBJ2-1, with 14 bases fitting TRBD2. This CDR3 has 15 amino acids. The V segment lost 4 bases and the J segment 7 bases; nucleotides outside the gene matches: 3. The germline V gene has CDR1 MNHEY and CDR2 SVGAGI. CDR3 protein: CASSWGLAGVNEQFF. The CDR3 DNA follows: TGTGCCAGCAGTTGGGGACTAGCGGGAGTTAATGAGCAGTTCTTC.

There are many counts of this clonotype. The chain employs TRBV3-1 and TRBJ1-1; 9 nucleotides line up with TRBD1. V lost 5 bases to trimming and J lost 3 bases; unmatched junction nucleotides: 7. CDR1 is LGHDT and CDR2 is YNNKEL in the germline V gene (reference sequence). The CDR3 is 15 amino acids. The CDR3 DNA reads as TGTGCCAGCAGCTCGACAGGGGGGGCGGACACTGAAGCTTTCTTT. It encodes CASSSTGGADTEAFF.

This chain joins TRBV4-3 and TRBJ2-7; possible D gene TRBD1, 5 bases. The germline V and J ends were trimmed by 0 bases and 3 bases, with 12 bases remaining between them. This CDR3 has 15 residues. Germline V CDR1 and CDR2: LGHNA, YSLEER. The CDR3, as DNA: TGCGCCAGCAGCCAAGAAGCAGGGTGGTTCTACGAGCAGTACTTC. This translates into CASSQEAGWFYEQYF.

This clonotype was detected a few times. The DNA of the CDR3 is TGTGCCAGCAGTTACCGCCTAGCGGGAGGAGAGACCCAGTACTTC. Translated, it gives CASSYRLAGGETQYF. This chain links TRBV6-2 or TRBV6-3 with TRBJ2-5; the match to TRBD2 covers 11 bases. The germline CDR1 and CDR2 sequences are MNHEY and SVGEGT. The CDR3 is 15 amino acids. Trimming removed 2 bases from V and 4 bases from J; junction bases left unmatched: 3.

This clonotype was seen repeatedly, ten times or more. The chain combines TRBV11-2 with TRBJ2-3; D may be TRBD1 (5 bases). Germline values: CDR1 SGHAT, CDR2 FQNNGV. The CDR3 spans 15 residues. V was cut by 0 bases and J by 0 bases, with 7 bases left in between. The CDR3: CASSLEYRSTDTQYF. In DNA form, the CDR3 reads TGTGCCAGCAGCTTAGAGTACAGGAGCACAGATACGCAGTATTTT. The full variable domain, rest sourced from reference TRBV11-2 and TRBJ2-3, is EAGVAQSPRYKIIEKRQSVAFWCNPISGHATLYWYQQILGQGPKLLIQFQNNGVVDDSQLPKDRFSAERLKGVDSTLKIQPAKLEDSAVYLCASSLEYRSTDTQYFGPGTRLTVL.

This clonotype was counted a few times. V is TRBV20-1 and J is TRBJ2-1; D may be TRBD1 or TRBD2 (5 bases each). The V end lost 1 base, the J end lost 7 bases, and 14 bases lay between the germline ends. Germline V lookup: CDR1 DFQATT, CDR2 SNEGSKA (reference sequence). The CDR3 sequence is 14 residues long. The CDR3 nucleotides are TGCAGTGCTAGAGGGGGGAGTCTCAGGAATGAGCAGTTCTTC. Translation gives CSARGGSLRNEQFF.

V and J are TRBV28 and TRBJ2-3; TRBD1 might be the D (5 bases). Germline values: CDR1 MDHEN, CDR2 SYDVKM. Trimming shortened V by 6 bases and J by 3 bases, and 10 bases separated the two germline ends. This CDR3 comprises 13 residues. DNA of the CDR3: TGTGCCAGCAGAACCAGGGCTACAGATACGCAGTATTTT. It encodes CASRTRATDTQYF.

Many counts were recorded for this clonotype. In nucleotides, the CDR3 is TGTGCCAGCAGCTTAGAGGTCTTAGGCGGGAGAAGCTCCTACGAGCAGTACTTC. Translation: CASSLEVLGGRSSYEQYF. The chain couples TRBV11-2 to TRBJ2-7; 7 bases match TRBD2. The germline gives CDR1 SGHAT, CDR2 FQNNGV. There are 18 residues in the CDR3. Trimming cost V 0 bases and J 0 bases; bases outside gene matches: 11.

The chain employs TRBV5-6 and TRBJ2-7, with D possibly matching TRBD1 (5 bases). Trimming removed 2 bases from V and 6 bases from J, with 12 bases in between. CDR3 length: 13 residues. The V gene's germline CDR1 is SGHDT and CDR2 YYEEEE. The CDR3 is CASSFQGRVEQYF. The CDR3 region has the DNA TGTGCCAGCAGCTTCCAGGGTAGGGTCGAGCAGTACTTC.

The J gene is TRBJ2-1, the V gene TRBV4-2; unclear D gene. V shed 0 bases and J shed 9 bases, with 15 bases lying between them. This CDR3 has 15 amino acids. Germline V lookup: CDR1 LGHNA, CDR2 YNFKEQ. In nucleotides, the CDR3 is TGTGCCAGCAGCCAAGAGAGACTTAGCCGGAGTGAGCAGTTCTTC. This encodes CASSQERLSRSEQFF.

This clonotype was detected many times. J is TRBJ1-3 and V is TRBV25-1; D not certain. CDR3 size: 16 residues. V lost 4 bases and J 4 bases, leaving 17 bases between the germline ends. The germline V gene has CDR1 MGHDK and CDR2 SYGVNS. The CDR3 here is CASSAVEGFLGNTIYF. DNA of the CDR3: TGTGCCAGCAGTGCGGTTGAGGGATTCCTCGGAAACACCATATATTTT.

The table lists this clonotype with a count of one. The chain carries TRBV2 and TRBJ2-7; possibly TRBD2 for D (6 bases). The CDR3 consists of 18 residues. Trimming took 7 bases from V and 0 from J, leaving 25 bases between them. Looked up from germline, CDR1 is SNHLY and CDR2 is FYNNEI. This CDR3 reads CASTAVAGPAGLSYEQYF. The CDR3 DNA reads as TGTGCCAGCACCGCGGTGGCAGGGCCGGCGGGACTCTCCTACGAGCAGTACTTC.

This chain uses TRBV12-3 or TRBV12-4 with TRBJ2-5, with TRBD2 identical over 9 bases. Germline trimming cut 3 bases from V and 0 bases from J; bases unmatched to any gene: 8. The length of the CDR3 is 17 residues. CDR3 sequence reads: CASSLRLAGPYQETQYF. CDR3 nucleotide sequence: TGTGCCAGCAGTTTGAGGCTAGCGGGACCGTACCAAGAGACCCAGTACTTC.

This clonotype has more than one count but fewer than ten. The rearrangement uses TRBV20-1 and TRBJ2-6; weak D call: TRBD1 (5 bases). Trimming removed 3 bases at V and 1 base at J, with 7 bases between. The CDR3 has 14 residues. The germline V gene has CDR1 DFQATT and CDR2 SNEGSKA (reference sequence). This CDR3 is CSASQGSGANVLTF. For the CDR3, the DNA is TGCAGTGCTAGTCAGGGATCTGGGGCCAACGTCCTGACTTTC.

In this sample, this clonotype turned up many times. This sequence joins TRBV15 and TRBJ1-4, with a tentative D call TRBD1 (5 bases). Germline V CDR1 and CDR2: LNHNV, YYDKDF (reference sequence). This CDR3 region has 16 residues. V was shortened by 5 bases and J by 5 bases, with 18 bases between the two germline ends. The CDR3 here is CATSRTTPGRNEKLFF. CDR3 DNA: TGTGCCACCAGCCGGACCACCCCGGGGCGAAATGAAAAACTGTTTTTT.

This clonotype was observed at least ten times. This rearrangement joins TRBV6-5 to TRBJ1-1, with 7 bases identical to TRBD1. Germline CDR1 MNHEY, CDR2 SVGAGI. The CDR3 spans 13 residues. V gave up 4 bases and J gave up 6 bases; unmatched junction bases: 5. This CDR3 reads CASSSTGKAEAFF. The CDR3 nucleotides are TGTGCCAGCAGTTCGACAGGGAAGGCTGAAGCTTTCTTT.

The chain has TRBV29-1 and TRBJ2-3, with TRBD2 as a possible D gene (5 bases). With 8 bases removed from V and 6 bases from J, the gap between germline ends came to 9 bases. CDR3 length: 10 amino acids. Per the germline V gene, CDR1 is SQVTM and CDR2 is ANQGSEA. This chain's CDR3 is CSIIADTQYF. The CDR3 DNA follows: TGCAGCATAATAGCGGATACGCAGTATTTT.

The rearrangement joins TRBV7-2 to TRBJ2-7, with D perhaps matching TRBD2 (6 bases). Germline V CDR1 and CDR2: SGHTA, FQGNSA. The CDR3 runs to 15 residues. V was cut by 2 bases and J by 1 base, with 12 bases left in between. CDR3 DNA: TGTGCCAGCAGCTTAAACCCAGGGACTTCCTACGAGCAGTACTTC. Amino acid sequence: CASSLNPGTSYEQYF.